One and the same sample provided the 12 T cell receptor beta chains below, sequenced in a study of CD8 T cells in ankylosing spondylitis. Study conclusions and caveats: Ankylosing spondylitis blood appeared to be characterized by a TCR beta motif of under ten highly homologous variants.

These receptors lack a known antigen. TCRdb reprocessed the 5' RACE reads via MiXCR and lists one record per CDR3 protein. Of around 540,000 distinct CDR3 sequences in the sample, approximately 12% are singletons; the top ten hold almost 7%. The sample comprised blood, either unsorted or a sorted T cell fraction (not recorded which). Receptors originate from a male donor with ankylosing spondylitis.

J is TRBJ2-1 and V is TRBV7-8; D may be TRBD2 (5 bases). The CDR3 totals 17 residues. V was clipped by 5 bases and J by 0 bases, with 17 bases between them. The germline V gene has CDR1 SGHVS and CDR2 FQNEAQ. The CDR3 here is CASSPYEIGSSYNEQFF. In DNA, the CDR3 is TGTGCCAGCAGCCCCTACGAAATTGGGAGCTCCTACAATGAGCAGTTCTTC.

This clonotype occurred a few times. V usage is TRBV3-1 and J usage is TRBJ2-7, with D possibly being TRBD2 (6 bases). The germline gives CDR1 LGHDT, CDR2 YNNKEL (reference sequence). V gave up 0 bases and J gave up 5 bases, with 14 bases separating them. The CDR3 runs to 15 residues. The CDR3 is CASSQDVREVHEQYF. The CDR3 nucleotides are TGTGCCAGCAGCCAAGATGTCAGGGAGGTCCACGAGCAGTACTTC.

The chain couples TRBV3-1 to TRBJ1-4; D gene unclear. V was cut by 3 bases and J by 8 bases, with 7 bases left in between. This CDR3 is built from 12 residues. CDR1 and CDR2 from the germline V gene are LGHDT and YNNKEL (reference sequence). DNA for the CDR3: TGTGCCAGCAGCCATGGGGAAGAAAAACTGTTTTTT. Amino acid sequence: CASSHGEEKLFF.

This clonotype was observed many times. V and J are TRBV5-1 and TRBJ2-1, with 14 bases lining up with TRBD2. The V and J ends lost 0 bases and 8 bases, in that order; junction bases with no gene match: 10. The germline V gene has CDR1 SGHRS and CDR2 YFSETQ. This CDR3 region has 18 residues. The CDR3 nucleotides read TGCGCCAGCAGCTTGGCACTAGCCCCGGGACTAGCGGGAGATGAGCAGTTCTTC. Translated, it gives CASSLALAPGLAGDEQFF.

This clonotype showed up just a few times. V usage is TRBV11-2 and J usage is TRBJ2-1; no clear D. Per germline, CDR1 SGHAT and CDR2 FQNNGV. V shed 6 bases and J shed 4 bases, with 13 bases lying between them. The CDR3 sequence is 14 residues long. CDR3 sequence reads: CASRSGVGYNEQFF. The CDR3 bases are TGTGCCAGCAGAAGTGGGGTGGGATACAATGAGCAGTTCTTC.

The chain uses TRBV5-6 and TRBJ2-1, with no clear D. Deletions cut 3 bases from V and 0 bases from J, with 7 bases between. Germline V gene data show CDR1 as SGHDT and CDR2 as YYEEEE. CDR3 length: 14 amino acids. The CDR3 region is CASSSESSYNEQFF. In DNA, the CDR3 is TGTGCCAGCAGCTCTGAAAGCTCCTACAATGAGCAGTTCTTC.

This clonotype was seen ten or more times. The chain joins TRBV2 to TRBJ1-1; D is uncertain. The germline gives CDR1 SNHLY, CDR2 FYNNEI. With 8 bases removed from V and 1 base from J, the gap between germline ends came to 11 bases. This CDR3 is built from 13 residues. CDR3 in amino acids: CASSREGNTEAFF. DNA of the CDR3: TGTGCCAGCTCTCGAGAAGGGAACACTGAAGCTTTCTTT.

Written as DNA, the CDR3 is TGTGCCAGCAGCAATTTTAGGGGTCGCAGACTACCCAAGGGAAATGAGCAGTTCTTC. Its translation: CASSNFRGRRLPKGNEQFF. The chain carries TRBV21-1 and TRBJ2-1; TRBD1 was called by the table and not checked on the DNA. TRBV21-1 is designated a pseudogene. This CDR3 contains 19 residues.

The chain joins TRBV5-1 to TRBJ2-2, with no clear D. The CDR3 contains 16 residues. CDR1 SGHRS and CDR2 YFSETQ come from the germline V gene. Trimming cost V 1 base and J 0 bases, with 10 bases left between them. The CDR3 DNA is TGCGCCAGCAGCTTGTCCGGGCAGCCGAACACCGGGGAGCTGTTTTTT. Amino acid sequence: CASSLSGQPNTGELFF.

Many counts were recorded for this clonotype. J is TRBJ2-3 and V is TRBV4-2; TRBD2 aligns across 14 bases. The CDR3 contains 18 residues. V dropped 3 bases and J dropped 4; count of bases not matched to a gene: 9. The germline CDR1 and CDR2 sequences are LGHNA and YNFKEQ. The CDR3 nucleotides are TGTGCCAGCAGCCAGACCTTCGCGGGACTAGCGGGAGCAGATACGCAGTATTTT. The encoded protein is CASSQTFAGLAGADTQYF.

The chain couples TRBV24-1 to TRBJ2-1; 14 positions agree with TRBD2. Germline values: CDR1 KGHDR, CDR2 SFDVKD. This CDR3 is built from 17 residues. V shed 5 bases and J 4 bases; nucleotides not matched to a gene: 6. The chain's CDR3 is CATSGPGLAGGYNEQFF. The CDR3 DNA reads TGTGCCACCAGTGGGCCCGGACTAGCGGGAGGATACAATGAGCAGTTCTTC.

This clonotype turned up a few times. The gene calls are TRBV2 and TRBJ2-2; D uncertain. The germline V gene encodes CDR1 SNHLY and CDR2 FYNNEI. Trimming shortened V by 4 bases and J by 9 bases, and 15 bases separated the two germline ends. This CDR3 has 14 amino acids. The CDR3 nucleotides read TGTGCCAGCAGTGTCCAGTTGGCAACGCGGGAGCTGTTTTTT. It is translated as CASSVQLATRELFF. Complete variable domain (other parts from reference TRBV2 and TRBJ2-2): EPEVTQTPSHQVTQMGQEVILRCVPISNHLYFYWYRQILGQKVEFLVSFYNNEISEKSEIFDDQFSVERPDGSNFTLKIRSTKLEDSAMYFCASSVQLATRELFFGEGSRLTVL.